Below, 15 T cell receptor beta chains from the same sample are listed, as sequenced in a study of blood T cells in healthy people across ages. With a J-beta primer mix and a sample-barcoded 5' primer, a second PCR ran roughly 6 to 11 cycles. TCRdb fed the 5' RACE reads into MiXCR, producing one record per CDR3 protein. The sample has more than 800,000 distinct CDR3 sequences, 40% to 45% seen once. The sample consisted of blood. The source of these receptors is a woman between 55 and 75 years old in good health.

This clonotype has a handful of counts. V and J are TRBV7-2 and TRBJ1-1, with D perhaps TRBD1 (5 bases). Trimming pared 4 bases from V and 7 bases from J, leaving 10 bases between. CDR3 length equals 12 residues. From germline, CDR1 is SGHTA and CDR2 FQGNSA. In DNA form, the CDR3 reads TGTGCCAGCAGCTGGCAGGGCAGTGAAGCTTTCTTT. Protein product: CASSWQGSEAFF.

This chain links TRBV7-8 with TRBJ2-7; 10 bases line up with TRBD2. The V gene end was trimmed by 5 bases and the J gene end by 3 bases; junction bases not matched to a gene: 7. The CDR3 loop spans 15 amino acids. Germline V gives CDR1 SGHVS, CDR2 FQNEAQ. CDR3 nucleotide sequence: TGTGCCAGCAGCCCCCGGACTAGCGGTTTCTACGAGCAGTACTTC. This encodes CASSPRTSGFYEQYF.

Of note for this clonotype: An end of the junction does not agree with germline; a read error may underlie this. The chain couples TRBV27 to TRBJ2-4, with D possibly being TRBD1 (5 bases). CDR3 length: 15 residues. Germline V gene sequence: CDR1 MNHEY, CDR2 SMNVEV (reference sequence). In nucleotides, the CDR3 is TGTGCCATCAGTTACATAGGGGATGGCAAAAACATTCAGTACTTC. Translated: CAISYIGDGKNIQYF.

The chain joins TRBV9 to TRBJ2-1, with 11 positions matching TRBD2. Germline trimming cut 6 bases from V and 8 bases from J; bases unmatched to any gene: 7. The CDR3 has 14 amino acids. The V gene's germline CDR1 is SGDLS and CDR2 YYNGEE. The CDR3 here is CASTLGLAGYEQFF. The CDR3 DNA follows: TGTGCCAGCACCCTTGGACTAGCGGGCTATGAGCAGTTCTTC.

The rearrangement links TRBV20-1 to TRBJ1-5; TRBD1 agrees at 7 bases. The CDR3 has 15 residues. J lost 2 bases, V lost 2 bases, and 6 bases had no gene match. Per the germline V gene, CDR1 is DFQATT and CDR2 is SNEGSKA (reference sequence). Here the CDR3 DNA reads TGCAGTGCTAGACTGACAGGGAGCGGCAATCAGCCCCAGCATTTT. It translates to CSARLTGSGNQPQHF.

This clonotype occurred a few times. The chain carries TRBV20-1 and TRBJ2-7; 7 bases map to TRBD1. The germline CDR1 and CDR2 sequences are DFQATT and SNEGSKA (reference sequence). J was trimmed by 1 base and V by 5 bases; bases with no gene match: 5. This CDR3 spans 13 amino acids. CDR3 coding DNA: TGCAGTGCTTGTGACAGGGCATCCTACGAGCAGTACTTC. Amino acids: CSACDRASYEQYF.

J is TRBJ1-1 and V is TRBV10-3; no clear D gene. Looked up from germline, CDR1 is ENHRY and CDR2 is SYGVKD. Trimming cost V 8 bases and J 5 bases, with 15 bases left between them. The CDR3 is made up of 13 amino acids. CDR3 sequence reads: CAIARHQETEAFF. The CDR3 nucleotides read TGTGCCATCGCGAGACATCAGGAAACTGAAGCTTTCTTT.

Only a few counts were recorded for this clonotype. The genes are TRBV4-2 and TRBJ2-7, with D maybe TRBD2 (6 bases). Trimming cost V 0 bases and J 6 bases, with 18 bases left between them. The V gene's germline CDR1 is LGHNA and CDR2 YNFKEQ. The CDR3 totals 16 residues. The CDR3 protein is CASSQESTGVVFEQYF. CDR3 DNA sequence: TGTGCCAGCAGCCAAGAAAGTACGGGGGTGGTGTTCGAGCAGTACTTC.

In this sample, this clonotype turned up once. The chain carries TRBV12-3 or TRBV12-4 and TRBJ2-1; D unclear. The J call is in doubt because the DNA end fits TRBJ2-7 better. The CDR3 runs 12 residues. CDR3 nucleotides: TGTGCCAGCACCGGGCCCTACAATGAGCAGTACTTC. It is translated as CASTGPYNEQYF.

The rearrangement joins TRBV27 to TRBJ2-3; a possible D gene is TRBD2 (6 bases). Germline lookup yields CDR1 MNHEY and CDR2 SMNVEV (reference sequence). V lost 4 bases and J lost 1, with 24 bases in between. This CDR3 has 19 residues. CDR3 loop: CASSSRLGSHGGGTDTQYF. As DNA, the CDR3 is TGTGCCAGCAGTTCCCGGCTTGGGAGCCATGGCGGGGGCACAGATACGCAGTATTTT.

This clonotype was seen a handful of times. The chain uses TRBV5-1 and TRBJ2-7; 9 bases match TRBD1. Germline values: CDR1 SGHRS, CDR2 YFSETQ. This CDR3 region has 14 residues. V shed 2 bases and J 6 bases; nucleotides not matched to a gene: 6. The CDR3 DNA sequence: TGCGCCAGCAGCTTCGACAGGGGGATGGGCGAGCAGTACTTC. Protein sequence: CASSFDRGMGEQYF.

This clonotype was counted a single time. The chain uses TRBV29-1 and TRBJ2-7, with TRBD2 matching over 9 bases. J was trimmed by 7 bases and V by 3 bases; bases with no gene match: 10. Germline lookup yields CDR1 SQVTM and CDR2 ANQGSEA. This CDR3 contains 14 residues. CDR3 DNA: TGCAGCGTTGACAGGCGAGCGGGAGGAGGGGAGCAGTACTTC. This gives the protein CSVDRRAGGGEQYF.

Many counts were recorded for this clonotype. The chain uses TRBV27 and TRBJ2-3; perhaps TRBD2 as D (5 bases). V was shortened by 2 bases and J by 2 bases, with 11 bases between the two germline ends. Germline CDR1 is MNHEY and CDR2 is SMNVEV (reference sequence). The CDR3 is made up of 15 amino acids. The CDR3 region is CASSLGTGNTDTQYF. CDR3 in DNA: TGTGCCAGCAGTTTAGGTACCGGGAACACAGATACGCAGTATTTT.

The chain has TRBV5-1 and TRBJ1-6, with D maybe TRBD1 (6 bases). V was cut by 4 bases and J by 6 bases, with 11 bases left in between. Germline V gene sequence: CDR1 SGHRS, CDR2 YFSETQ. The CDR3 runs to 14 residues. DNA of the CDR3: TGCGCCAGCAGCCGCCTGGACAGTAATTCACCCCTCCACTTT. Its protein product is CASSRLDSNSPLHF.

This clonotype showed up many times. The chain couples TRBV7-9 to TRBJ2-3; D is unresolved. The CDR3 totals 13 residues. Trimming took off 5 bases at V and 0 bases at J, with 6 bases between the two ends. Germline CDR1 reads SEHNR; CDR2 reads FQNEAQ (reference sequence). The CDR3 protein is CASSRSSTDTQYF. Written as DNA, the CDR3 is TGTGCCAGCAGCAGATCTAGCACAGATACGCAGTATTTT.